The 6 T cell receptor beta chains below all came from one sample that was sequenced in a study of molecular identifiers for immune sequencing clone quantification. TCRdb independently ran MiXCR on the PCR reads; one entry per CDR3 protein. Found here are about 510,000 distinct CDR3 sequences, about 20% of them singletons; the top ten hold 0.84%. Sample: naive CD8+ T cells from blood, with Jurkat cell RNA spiked in. Noted subset: FACS-sorted CD8+CD4-CCR7+CD45RA+ naive T cells. The receptors originated from a human donor in good health. Some libraries in this study had Jurkat cell RNA spiked in.

This clonotype was detected only a few times. The gene calls are TRBV20-1 and TRBJ2-7; TRBD1 matches 7 bases. This CDR3 is 14 amino acids long. V shed 2 bases and J 2 bases; nucleotides not matched to a gene: 6. CDR1 is DFQATT and CDR2 is SNEGSKA in the germline V gene (reference sequence). The CDR3 spells CSARSTGNAYEQYF. CDR3 bases: TGCAGTGCTAGATCGACAGGGAATGCCTACGAGCAGTACTTC.

This clonotype was recorded many times. V gene TRBV10-1 combines with J gene TRBJ2-7, with unresolved D. The length of the CDR3 is 14 residues. Per the germline V gene, CDR1 is WNHNN and CDR2 is SYGVQD (reference sequence). V gave up 4 bases and J gave up 2 bases, with 12 bases separating them. In DNA form, the CDR3 reads TGCGCCAGCAGTGTAGGAGTTGGGGCCTACGAGCAGTACTTC. Encoded protein: CASSVGVGAYEQYF.

This clonotype was seen repeatedly, ten times or more. The chain recombines TRBV4-3 with TRBJ1-1; D may be TRBD1 (5 bases). Germline V CDR1 and CDR2: LGHNA, YSLEER. The V gene lost 2 bases and the J gene lost 0 bases, with 13 bases spanning the gap. The CDR3 totals 16 residues. This chain's CDR3 is CASSQMRGPLNTEAFF. The CDR3 DNA sequence: TGCGCCAGCAGCCAAATGAGGGGCCCTCTGAACACTGAAGCTTTCTTT.

In the case of this clonotype: A read error may account for a junction end that differs from germline. This chain connects TRBV27 to TRBJ2-6; D unclear. The CDR3 contains 18 residues. Germline V CDR1 and CDR2: MNHEY, SMNVEV (reference sequence). The CDR3 DNA reads as TGTGCCGGCAGTTTAGAGGAAGGAAGCTCCTCTGGGGCCAACGTCCTGACTTTC. It translates to CAGSLEEGSSSGANVLTF. Complete variable domain (other parts from reference TRBV27 and TRBJ2-6): EAQVTQNPRYLITVTGKKLTVTCSQNMNHEYMSWYRQDPGLGLRQIYYSMNVEVTDKGDVPEGYKVSRKEKRNFPLILESPSPNQTSLYFCAGSLEEGSSSGANVLTFGAGSRLTVL.

This clonotype came up a few times. The CDR3 nucleotides are TGTGCCACCAGCAGAGATTCCAGTACTGCCGATACGCAGTATTTT. Translated, it gives CATSRDSSTADTQYF. This chain connects TRBV15 to TRBJ2-3, with D unclear. Germline V gives CDR1 LNHNV, CDR2 YYDKDF (reference sequence). V was cut by 0 bases and J by 6 bases, with 13 bases left in between. The CDR3 is 15 amino acids.

This clonotype was counted only a few times. The chain employs TRBV7-9 and TRBJ2-7; 11 positions agree with TRBD1. The CDR3 totals 14 residues. V lost 5 bases to trimming and J lost 4 bases; unmatched junction nucleotides: 4. Germline V gives CDR1 SEHNR, CDR2 FQNEAQ (reference sequence). CDR3 region: CASSGGQGVYEQYF. DNA for the CDR3: TGTGCCAGCAGCGGGGGACAGGGGGTTTACGAGCAGTACTTC.